This TCR beta chain was documented in a study of regulatory T cells in long-lasting Graves disease. Time point reported: newly diagnosed GD, antithyroid drugs for less than 3 months. The TCR library was prepared using RNA isolated from PBMCs. Arm-PCR of CDR3 regions and iRepertoire HTBI primers were the basis on which TCR beta libraries were built. TCRdb recomputed calls from the multiplex PCR reads with MiXCR, one row per CDR3 protein. Here the sample spans a few hundred thousand distinct CDR3 sequences, about 11% being singletons. This CDR3 is 17 amino acids long. V lost 0 bases and J lost 6, with 17 bases in between. The germline V gene encodes CDR1 KGHSH and CDR2 LQKENI. This clonotype was observed a few times. A further study also used this sample, focusing on T cells in Graves' hyperthyroidism and ophthalmopathy.

The material was peripheral blood mononuclear cells (PBMCs), obtained at new diagnosis, from a patient treated with antithyroid drugs. The clonotype was recovered from a woman aged 18-30 years with Graves disease. This sequence joins TRBV18 and TRBJ2-2; D possibly uses TRBD1 or TRBD2 (6 bases each). In DNA, the CDR3 is TGTGCCAGCTCACCACCGGGGGGCCCCCTGGCGGCCGGGGAGCTGTTTTTT. This sequence encodes CASSPPGGPLAAGELFF.